One sample yielded the 26 T cell receptor beta chains listed below, sequenced in a study of blood T cell repertoires in COVID-19. TCRdb's copy holds only in-frame clones and misses some; the assay was immunoSEQ multiplex PCR. Of 200,000 to 250,000 clones listed, roughly 88% were seen once; the top ten hold roughly 3.4%. What was sequenced was PBMCs or T cells enriched from blood (not recorded which). These receptor sequences come from a woman aged 40 to 49 with acute COVID-19.

The gene calls are TRBV7-8 and TRBJ2-6, with 8 bases that match TRBD1. Germline-derived CDR1 and CDR2 are SGHVS and FQNEAQ. V was clipped by 2 bases and J by 1 base; unmatched bases: 16. The CDR3 sequence is 21 residues long. The CDR3 nucleotides are TGTGCCAGCAGCTTAAGGGTCCGCGGACAGGGAATCGAGTCTGGGGCCAACGTCCTGACTTTC. Its protein is CASSLRVRGQGIESGANVLTF.

This chain joins TRBV6-1 and TRBJ2-5, with 8 bases identical to TRBD1. The ends lost 4 bases at V and 7 bases at J; junction bases unmatched: 14. The CDR3 totals 16 residues. Germline V gives CDR1 MNHNS, CDR2 SASEGT. The CDR3 region has the DNA TGTGCCAGCAGTGTTTCCACACAGGGGGTTGGCAGGACCCAGTACTTC. Translated, it gives CASSVSTQGVGRTQYF.

This chain uses TRBV4-2 with TRBJ1-2; D may be TRBD1 (6 bases). The CDR3 loop spans 16 amino acids. In germline, CDR1 is LGHNA, CDR2 YNFKEQ. The V and J ends lost 5 bases and 0 bases respectively, with 16 bases between them. The CDR3 bases are TGTGCCAGCAGCGGAACAGGGCTCGAAGCTAACTATGGCTACACCTTC. This codes for CASSGTGLEANYGYTF.

This chain uses TRBV27 with TRBJ2-1; 11 bases map to TRBD1. This CDR3 is built from 15 residues. Losses at the gene ends were 5 bases for V and 7 bases for J; bases not matched to a gene: 7. The germline gives CDR1 MNHEY, CDR2 SMNVEV (reference sequence). The CDR3 protein is CASSLPGQGANEQFF. The CDR3 coding sequence is TGTGCCAGCAGTCTTCCCGGACAGGGGGCGAATGAGCAGTTCTTC.

The rearrangement links TRBV9 to TRBJ2-5; 13 bases map to TRBD2. Germline CDR1 SGDLS, CDR2 YYNGEE. The CDR3 has 17 residues. V lost 4 bases to trimming and J lost 3 bases; unmatched junction nucleotides: 9. The chain's CDR3 is CASSPNPGTSGEETQYF. DNA for the CDR3: TGTGCCAGCAGCCCGAACCCCGGGACTAGCGGGGAAGAGACCCAGTACTTC.

The V gene is TRBV11-2, the J gene TRBJ2-5; 7 bases map to TRBD1. The CDR3 has 15 amino acids. After removal of 1 base from V and 4 bases from J, the junction contained 6 bases not matched to a gene. Per the germline V gene, CDR1 is SGHAT and CDR2 is FQNNGV. The CDR3 DNA is TGTGCCAGCAGCTTAGCCCTTGACAGGGTAGAGACCCAGTACTTC. Residues: CASSLALDRVETQYF.

The chain has TRBV11-3 and TRBJ2-1; 10 bases line up with TRBD2. J was trimmed by 0 bases and V by 4 bases; bases with no gene match: 0. The V gene's germline CDR1 is SGHNT and CDR2 YENEEA. This CDR3 has 15 amino acids. CDR3 sequence: CASSSSGGSYNEQFF. Here the CDR3 DNA reads TGTGCCAGCAGCTCTAGCGGGGGCTCCTACAATGAGCAGTTCTTC.

The chain links TRBV5-8 to TRBJ1-2; D is uncertain. V was pared by 0 bases and J by 4 bases, with 13 bases between. The germline V gene encodes CDR1 SGHTS and CDR2 YDEGEE. This CDR3 is built from 15 residues. CDR3 loop: CASSLATHRSYGYTF. The CDR3 region has the DNA TGTGCCAGCAGCTTGGCCACTCACCGGTCCTATGGCTACACCTTC.

On this clone: Other DNA sequences from this sample encode an identical CDR3 as well. The chain has TRBV3-1 (or the pseudogene TRBV3-2) and TRBJ2-3, with 9 positions matching TRBD2. After removal of 4 bases from V and 5 bases from J, the junction contained 4 bases not matched to a gene. This CDR3 is 14 amino acids long. CDR1 LGHDT and CDR2 YNNKEL come from the germline V gene (reference sequence). CDR3 protein: CASSRGGAGDTQYF. In nucleotides, the CDR3 is TGTGCCAGCAGCCGCGGGGGGGCGGGAGATACGCAGTATTTT.

The genes are TRBV20-1 and TRBJ2-5; 14 nucleotides match TRBD2. Trimming at V came to 3 bases and at J to 5 bases, leaving 14 bases not matched to a gene. Germline V gene data show CDR1 as DFQATT and CDR2 as SNEGSKA (reference sequence). This CDR3 is built from 18 residues. The CDR3 spells CSASPYRGLAGVIETQYF. The DNA for the CDR3 is TGCAGTGCTAGTCCCTACAGGGGACTAGCGGGGGTGATTGAGACCCAGTACTTC.

This chain connects TRBV9 to TRBJ2-5; TRBD1 might be the D (6 bases). V was trimmed by 0 bases and J by 1 base, leaving 7 bases between them. The V gene's germline CDR1 is SGDLS and CDR2 YYNGEE. CDR3 length equals 14 residues. The CDR3 DNA follows: TGTGCCAGCAGCGTAGGGGGGCGCCAAGAGACCCAGTACTTC. Translating gives CASSVGGRQETQYF. Full variable domain (missing parts from reference TRBV9 and TRBJ2-5): DSGVTQTPKHLITATGQRVTLRCSPRSGDLSVYWYQQSLDQGLQFLIQYYNGEERAKGNILERFSAQQFPDLHSELNLSSLELGDSALYFCASSVGGRQETQYFGPGTRLLVL.

This chain joins TRBV9 and TRBJ1-3; 8 bases align to TRBD1. Unmatched junction bases numbered 7, after V lost 4 bases and J lost 1 base. The CDR3 length is 16 residues. The germline gives CDR1 SGDLS, CDR2 YYNGEE. The CDR3 region is CASSSRQGFSGNTIYF. CDR3 nucleotide sequence: TGTGCCAGCAGCTCCCGACAGGGGTTTTCTGGAAACACCATATATTTT. The whole variable domain, remainder taken from reference TRBV9 and TRBJ1-3, is DSGVTQTPKHLITATGQRVTLRCSPRSGDLSVYWYQQSLDQGLQFLIQYYNGEERAKGNILERFSAQQFPDLHSELNLSSLELGDSALYFCASSSRQGFSGNTIYFGEGSWLTVV.

This clone was found once. The chain recombines TRBV6-5 with TRBJ1-2; TRBD1 agrees at 9 bases. The CDR3 loop spans 14 amino acids. Germline V lookup: CDR1 MNHEY, CDR2 SVGAGI. V was clipped by 6 bases and J by 8 bases; unmatched bases: 10. CDR3 nucleotide sequence: TGTGCCAGCAGGATCCTACAGGGGGCTGGCGGCTACACCTTC. It translates to CASRILQGAGGYTF.

The table lists this clone with a count of one. V and J are TRBV5-6 and TRBJ1-2, with TRBD1 identical over 8 bases. The trim removed 4 bases at V and 1 base at J, leaving 6 bases unmatched. This CDR3 spans 15 amino acids. Germline values: CDR1 SGHDT, CDR2 YYEEEE. The CDR3 DNA reads as TGTGCCAGCAGCAGGGACAGGAAAATTAACTATGGCTACACCTTC. It translates to CASSRDRKINYGYTF.

The rearrangement uses TRBV24-1 and TRBJ2-5; 8 bases are a match to TRBD2. V lost 5 bases, J lost 1 base, and 11 bases stayed unmatched. From germline, CDR1 is KGHDR and CDR2 SFDVKD. CDR3 length: 17 amino acids. For the CDR3, the DNA is TGTGCCACCAGTGTCGGGGGGGCTGGGTTCCGCCAAGAGACCCAGTACTTC. It translates to CATSVGGAGFRQETQYF.

This chain joins TRBV7-9 and TRBJ2-1, with D maybe TRBD1 (5 bases). The V gene lost 6 bases and the J gene lost 5 bases, with 14 bases spanning the gap. The CDR3 spans 14 residues. Per germline, CDR1 SEHNR and CDR2 FQNEAQ (reference sequence). The CDR3 loop is CASRFQGADNEQFF. Written as DNA, the CDR3 is TGTGCCAGCAGATTCCAAGGGGCAGACAATGAGCAGTTCTTC.

The V and J genes are TRBV5-1 and TRBJ1-1; D is possibly TRBD1 (6 bases). CDR1 SGHRS and CDR2 YFSETQ come from the germline V gene. The CDR3 sequence is 16 residues long. Trimming shortened V by 2 bases and J by 2 bases, and 16 bases separated the two germline ends. In DNA, the CDR3 is TGCGCCAGCAGCTTCAAGGACCGAGGGGGTAACACTGAAGCTTTCTTT. Translated: CASSFKDRGGNTEAFF.

V usage is TRBV6-5 and J usage is TRBJ2-2, with D uncertain. V was trimmed by 6 bases and J by 3 bases, leaving 11 bases between them. Per germline, CDR1 MNHEY and CDR2 SVGAGI. This CDR3 is built from 14 residues. The CDR3 is CASSQASHTGELFF. As DNA, the CDR3 is TGTGCCAGCAGCCAAGCAAGTCACACCGGGGAGCTGTTTTTT.

V and J are TRBV11-2 and TRBJ2-1; 11 bases are shared with TRBD2. The germline V gene encodes CDR1 SGHAT and CDR2 FQNNGV. The length of the CDR3 is 15 residues. With V trimmed by 3 bases and J by 4 bases, 2 bases remained unmatched. CDR3 amino acids: CASSFPSGGYNEQFF. CDR3 coding DNA: TGTGCCAGCAGCTTTCCTAGCGGGGGGTACAATGAGCAGTTCTTC.

The chain couples TRBV6-5 to TRBJ1-2; 9 bases align to TRBD1. Germline lookup yields CDR1 MNHEY and CDR2 SVGAGI. The length of the CDR3 is 15 residues. The V segment lost 6 bases and the J segment 8 bases; nucleotides outside the gene matches: 13. The DNA for the CDR3 is TGTGCCAGCAGCAGTACGTTAACAGGGGGCGACGGCTACACCTTC. Translation: CASSSTLTGGDGYTF.

The chain couples TRBV6-2 or TRBV6-3 to TRBJ2-2; 11 bases match TRBD2. After removal of 2 bases from V and 2 bases from J, the junction contained 4 bases not matched to a gene. This CDR3 has 17 residues. CDR1 MNHEY and CDR2 SVGEGT come from the germline V gene. In DNA, the CDR3 is TGTGCCAGCAGTTACGAGGGACTAGCGGATAACACCGGGGAGCTGTTTTTT. It specifies CASSYEGLADNTGELFF.

The chain joins TRBV6-5 to TRBJ1-3; TRBD1 might be the D (6 bases). Germline CDR1 is MNHEY and CDR2 is SVGAGI. The ends were cut back, 2 bases at V and 8 bases at J, with 13 bases in the middle. The CDR3 spans 14 residues. In nucleotides, the CDR3 is TGTGCCAGCAGTTACGGACAGACATCCGACACCATATATTTT. This gives the protein CASSYGQTSDTIYF.

J is TRBJ1-1 and V is TRBV12-3 or TRBV12-4, with 7 bases identical to TRBD1. Germline trimming cut 7 bases from V and 6 bases from J; bases unmatched to any gene: 5. The CDR3 has 12 residues. CDR3 protein: CASTTTGAEAFF. CDR3 sequence (DNA): TGTGCCAGCACCACTACAGGGGCTGAAGCTTTCTTT.

The genes are TRBV27 and TRBJ1-4, with a weak D call TRBD1 (6 bases). CDR3 length: 17 amino acids. Germline assignment: CDR1 MNHEY and CDR2 SMNVEV (reference sequence). Trimming took off 6 bases at V and 6 bases at J, with 23 bases between the two ends. CDR3 nucleotides: TGTGCCAGCAGCCCTTTCCCGCCACAGGGAGTCGATGAAAAACTGTTTTTT. Residues: CASSPFPPQGVDEKLFF. The full variable domain, its missing parts supplied by reference TRBV27 and TRBJ1-4, is EAQVTQNPRYLITVTGKKLTVTCSQNMNHEYMSWYRQDPGLGLRQIYYSMNVEVTDKGDVPEGYKVSRKEKRNFPLILESPSPNQTSLYFCASSPFPPQGVDEKLFFGSGTQLSVL.

V usage is TRBV2 and J usage is TRBJ1-2, with D maybe TRBD1 (5 bases). This CDR3 spans 15 amino acids. Per germline, CDR1 SNHLY and CDR2 FYNNEI. V lost 2 bases, J lost 4 bases, and 14 bases lay in between. In DNA form, the CDR3 reads TGTGCCAGCAGTGAAAGTAGACAGACCGGCTATGGCTACACCTTC. Translating gives CASSESRQTGYGYTF.

The chain employs TRBV21-1 and TRBJ2-1; no DNA check was done on the table's D call, TRBD1. TRBV21-1 is recorded as a pseudogene. The CDR3 spans 14 residues. The CDR3 DNA is TGTGCCAGCAGGACAGGGGCCTCCTACAATGAGCAGTTCTTC. The encoded protein is CASRTGASYNEQFF.